The T cell receptor (beta chain) described here comes from a study of cytotoxic CD8 clonotypes in ibrutinib-treated CLL. Study-wide context: Samples showed on average approximately 260,000 productive templates and 80,000 to 100,000 productive rearrangements.

Study-wide results and limits: Baseline levels of clonality went above those of age-matched healthy donors and moved with circulating CD8+ T-cell counts.

Deep sequencing aimed at 1 in 200,000 to 1 in 1 million T cells' resolution. Some clones are missing from TCRdb's copy, which holds only in-frame ones; the method was immunoSEQ multiplex PCR. The repertoire consists of more than 85,000 clones, with over 60% occurring once and the leading ten covering under 30%. Genomic DNA in an amount of approximately 1.9 micrograms was extracted from cryopreserved PBMCs and used for the preparation of TCR beta libraries. On this clone itself: Its antigen is undetermined.

The germline gives CDR1 SGHRS, CDR2 YFSETQ. The CDR3 loop spans 15 amino acids. Trimming removed 5 bases from V and 6 bases from J; junction bases left unmatched: 14. The rearrangement links TRBV5-1 to TRBJ2-7; TRBD2 aligns across 7 bases. The material was PBMCs, obtained after 24 months of ibrutinib treatment. The receptor comes from a human donor with chronic lymphocytic leukemia. The CDR3, as DNA: TGCGCCAGCAGTTATATCCAAAGCGGGACTCGCGAGCAGTACTTC. Translation: CASSYIQSGTREQYF.